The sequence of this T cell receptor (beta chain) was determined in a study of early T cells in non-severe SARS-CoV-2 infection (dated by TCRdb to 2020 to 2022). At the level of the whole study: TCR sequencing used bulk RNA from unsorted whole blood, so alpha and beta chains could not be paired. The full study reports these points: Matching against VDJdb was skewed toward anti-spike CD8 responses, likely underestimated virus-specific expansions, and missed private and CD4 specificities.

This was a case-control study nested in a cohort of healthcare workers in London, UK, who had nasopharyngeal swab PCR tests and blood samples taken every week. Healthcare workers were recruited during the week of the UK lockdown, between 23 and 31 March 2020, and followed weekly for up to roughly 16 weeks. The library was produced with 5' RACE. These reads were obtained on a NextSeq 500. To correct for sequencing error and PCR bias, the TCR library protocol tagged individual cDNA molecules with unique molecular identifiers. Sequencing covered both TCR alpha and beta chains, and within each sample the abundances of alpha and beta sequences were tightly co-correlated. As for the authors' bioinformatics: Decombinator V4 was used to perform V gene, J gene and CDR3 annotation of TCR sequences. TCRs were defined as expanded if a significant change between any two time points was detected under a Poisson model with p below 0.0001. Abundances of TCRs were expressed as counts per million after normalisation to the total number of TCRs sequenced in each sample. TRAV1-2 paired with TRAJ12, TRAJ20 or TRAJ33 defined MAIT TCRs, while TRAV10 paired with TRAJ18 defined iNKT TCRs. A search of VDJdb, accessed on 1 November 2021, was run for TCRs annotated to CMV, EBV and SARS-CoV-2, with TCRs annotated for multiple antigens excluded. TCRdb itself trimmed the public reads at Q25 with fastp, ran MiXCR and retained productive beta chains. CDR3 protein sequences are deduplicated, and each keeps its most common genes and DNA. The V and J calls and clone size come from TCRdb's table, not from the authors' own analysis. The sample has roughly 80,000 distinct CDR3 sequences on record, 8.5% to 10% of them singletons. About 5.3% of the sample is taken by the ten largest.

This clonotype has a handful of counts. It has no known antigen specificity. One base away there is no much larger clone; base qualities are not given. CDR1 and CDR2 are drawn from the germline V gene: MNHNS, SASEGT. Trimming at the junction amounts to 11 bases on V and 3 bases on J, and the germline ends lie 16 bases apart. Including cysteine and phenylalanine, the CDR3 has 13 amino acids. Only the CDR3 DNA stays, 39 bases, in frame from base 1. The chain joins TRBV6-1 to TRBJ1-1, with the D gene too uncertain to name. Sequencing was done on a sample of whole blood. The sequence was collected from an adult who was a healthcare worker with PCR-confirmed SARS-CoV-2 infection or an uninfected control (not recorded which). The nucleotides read TGTGCCTATCGGACGGGGAAATACACTGAAGCTTTCTTT. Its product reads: CAYRTGKYTEAFF.